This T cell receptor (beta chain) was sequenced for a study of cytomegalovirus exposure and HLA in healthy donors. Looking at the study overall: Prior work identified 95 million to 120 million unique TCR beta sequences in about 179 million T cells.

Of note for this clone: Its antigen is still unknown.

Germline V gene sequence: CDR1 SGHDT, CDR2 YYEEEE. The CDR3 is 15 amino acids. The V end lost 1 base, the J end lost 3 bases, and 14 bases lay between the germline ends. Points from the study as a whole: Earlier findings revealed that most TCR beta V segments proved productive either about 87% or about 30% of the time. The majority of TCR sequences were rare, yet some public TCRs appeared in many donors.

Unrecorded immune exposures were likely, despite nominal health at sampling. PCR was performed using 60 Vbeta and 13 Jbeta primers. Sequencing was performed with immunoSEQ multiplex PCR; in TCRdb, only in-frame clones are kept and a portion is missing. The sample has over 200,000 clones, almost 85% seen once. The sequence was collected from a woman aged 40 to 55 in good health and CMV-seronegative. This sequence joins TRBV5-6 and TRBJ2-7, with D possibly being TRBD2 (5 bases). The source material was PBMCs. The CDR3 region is CASSLTGFNHYEQYF. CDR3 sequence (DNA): TGTGCCAGCAGCTTGACGGGGTTCAACCACTACGAGCAGTACTTC.